Listed here are 20 T cell receptor beta chains from one sample, sequenced in a study of metastatic and nonmetastatic thyroid tumors. No patient had received any treatment before thyroid surgery. From the PCR reads, TCRdb re-called clones with MiXCR. The sample has about 40,000 clones, about a sixth seen once. The specimen was tumor tissue. All receptors derive from a female donor with papillary thyroid cancer or a benign thyroid nodule (not recorded which). Some clones in this sample may be carry-over from other donors' samples.

This clone was counted many times. This sequence joins TRBV6-5 and TRBJ2-1, with 8 bases matching TRBD2. The J segment lost 8 bases and the V segment lost 2 bases, leaving 11 bases of the junction unmatched. Germline CDR1 and CDR2: MNHEY and SVGAGI. This CDR3 region has 16 residues. CDR3 sequence: CASSYGGSGNSDEQFF. In DNA, the CDR3 is TGTGCCAGCAGTTACGGTGGTAGCGGGAATTCGGATGAGCAGTTCTTC.

This clone was seen many times. The chain carries TRBV4-1 and TRBJ1-6; 9 bases are shared with TRBD1. Germline V lookup: CDR1 MGHRA, CDR2 YSYEKL. The CDR3 is made up of 15 amino acids. Germline trimming cut 5 bases from V and 8 bases from J; bases unmatched to any gene: 7. The CDR3 DNA sequence: TGCGCCAGCAGCACCCGACAGGGGGGTGATTCACCCCTCCACTTT. Translating it yields CASSTRQGGDSPLHF.

This chain links TRBV20-1 with TRBJ1-6; 9 positions agree with TRBD1. CDR1 and CDR2 (germline): DFQATT, SNEGSKA (reference sequence). The CDR3 runs 14 residues. Trimming took 6 bases from V and 8 from J; bases not matched to a gene: 8. The CDR3 spells CSAVQGARDSPLHF. CDR3 in DNA: TGCAGTGCCGTACAGGGGGCTAGGGATTCACCCCTCCACTTT.

This clone was picked up many times. This chain uses TRBV29-1 with TRBJ1-2; D may be TRBD1 (5 bases). With 3 bases removed from V and 4 bases from J, the gap between germline ends came to 6 bases. This CDR3 contains 11 residues. The V gene's germline CDR1 is SQVTM and CDR2 ANQGSEA. The CDR3 region has the DNA TGCAGCGTTGACGGGACCTATGGCTACACCTTC. Residues: CSVDGTYGYTF.

This clone showed up just a few times. CDR3 coding DNA: TGTGCCAGTAGTAGGCCTGAACAGGGCTATGTGCGGTACTTC. This sequence encodes CASSRPEQGYVRYF. This chain uses TRBV19 with TRBJ2-7, with TRBD1 as a possible D gene (6 bases). V shed 4 bases and J shed 12 bases, with 22 bases lying between them. CDR1 LNHDA and CDR2 SQIVND come from the germline V gene (reference sequence). CDR3 length: 14 residues.

For this clone: It may be a read error: a sequence one base away is much more abundant. The V gene is TRBV5-1, the J gene TRBJ2-3, with a possible D match to TRBD2 (6 bases). V shed 1 base and J shed 4 bases, with 16 bases lying between them. Per germline, CDR1 SGHRS and CDR2 YFSETQ. The CDR3 has 16 amino acids. The CDR3 DNA reads TGCGCCAGCAGCTTGTTAGTCAGGGCTAGCGCAGATACGCAGTATTTT. The encoded protein is CASSLLVRASADTQYF. The full variable domain, completed using reference TRBV5-1 and TRBJ2-3, is KAGVTQTPRYLIKTRGQQVTLSCSPISGHRSVSWYQQTPGQGLQFLFEYFSETQRNKGNFPGRFSGRQFSNSRSEMNVSTLELGDSALYLCASSLLVRASADTQYFGPGTRLTVL.

This clone was seen more than once but under ten times. This rearrangement joins TRBV6-1 to TRBJ2-7; 13 bases agree with TRBD2. Germline values: CDR1 MNHNS, CDR2 SASEGT. Unmatched junction bases numbered 4, after V lost 6 bases and J lost 2 bases. The CDR3 consists of 15 residues. The CDR3 sequence: CASRDGTSGAYEQYF. The CDR3 nucleotides are TGTGCCAGCAGAGATGGGACTAGCGGGGCCTACGAGCAGTACTTC.

About this clone: Germline is not matched at one junction end, which may reflect a read error. Other DNA sequences in the same sample also yield this CDR3. The V and J genes are TRBV7-6 and TRBJ2-1; TRBD2 matches at 8 bases. Germline assignment: CDR1 SGHVS and CDR2 FNYEAQ. CDR3 length: 18 amino acids. The CDR3 sequence: CASSPKAAGVLSYNEQFF. CDR3 nucleotides: TGTGCGAGCAGCCCCAAGGCAGCGGGAGTTCTCTCATACAATGAGCAGTTCTTC.

This clone has at least ten counts. V gene TRBV29-1 combines with J gene TRBJ1-1; maybe TRBD1 (5 bases). The V and J ends lost 6 bases and 10 bases respectively, with 18 bases between them. Germline values: CDR1 SQVTM, CDR2 ANQGSEA. The CDR3 contains 12 residues. The CDR3 DNA is TGCAGCGTAAGACCTCCACAGGAAGGAGCTTTCTTT. As protein: CSVRPPQEGAFF.

This clone was counted ten times or more. The chain couples TRBV29-1 to TRBJ1-1; possibly TRBD1 for D (5 bases). The CDR3 has 15 residues. Trimming removed 6 bases at V and 2 bases at J, with 19 bases between. Per germline, CDR1 SQVTM and CDR2 ANQGSEA. In DNA form, the CDR3 reads TGCAGCGTGGACCTTAGTGGGGCCGCCAACACTGAAGCTTTCTTT. Its protein product is CSVDLSGAANTEAFF. Drawing the rest from reference TRBV29-1 and TRBJ1-1, the complete variable domain is SAVISQKPSRDICQRGTSLTIQCQVDSQVTMMFWYRQQPGQSLTLIATANQGSEATYESGFVIDKFPISRPNLTFSTLTVSNMSPEDSSIYLCSVDLSGAANTEAFFGQGTRLTVV.

This clone came up many times. The chain joins TRBV10-2 to TRBJ2-5; D uncertain. This CDR3 is built from 13 residues. The V gene lost 2 bases and the J gene lost 2 bases, with 6 bases spanning the gap. Looked up from germline, CDR1 is WSHSY and CDR2 is SAAADI. The CDR3 coding sequence is TGCGCCAGCAGTGAGACCTCTCAAGAGACCCAGTACTTC. Residues: CASSETSQETQYF.

There are many counts of this clone. The rearrangement links TRBV4-2 to TRBJ2-2; 7 nucleotides align to TRBD2. V was pared by 1 base and J by 2 bases, with 7 bases of the junction left unmatched. Germline-derived CDR1 and CDR2 are LGHNA and YNFKEQ. This CDR3 spans 17 amino acids. CDR3 coding DNA: TGTGCCAGCAGCCAAGTGGGGCTAGCGGATAACACCGGGGAGCTGTTTTTT. This gives the protein CASSQVGLADNTGELFF.

This clone was detected ten times or more. This chain joins TRBV5-4 and TRBJ1-2; TRBD1 matches at 8 bases. This CDR3 has 13 amino acids. V was pared by 2 bases and J by 6 bases, with 3 bases of the junction left unmatched. In germline, CDR1 is SGHNT, CDR2 YYREEE (reference sequence). CDR3 residues: CASSFDRGHGYTF. The DNA of the CDR3 is TGTGCCAGCAGCTTTGACAGGGGCCATGGCTACACCTTC.

This clone was detected ten times or more. The rearrangement joins TRBV15 to TRBJ2-1, with D tentatively TRBD1 or TRBD2 (6 bases each). Germline lookup yields CDR1 LNHNV and CDR2 YYDKDF (reference sequence). This CDR3 is 13 amino acids long. Trimming stripped 0 bases from V and 12 bases from J, with 12 bases between. DNA of the CDR3: TGTGCCACCAGCAGAGATTCTCCGGGGGCGCAGTTCTTC. It specifies CATSRDSPGAQFF.

This clone turned up a few times. This clone may be a read error of a much larger clone one base away. The CDR3 spells CSASGTEFSSQPQHF. The CDR3 region has the DNA TGCAGTGCTAGCGGGACAGAATTTAGCAGTCAGCCCCAGCATTTT. The chain joins TRBV20-1 to TRBJ1-5; 7 bases align to TRBD1. CDR1 is DFQATT and CDR2 is SNEGSKA in the germline V gene (reference sequence). CDR3 size: 15 residues.

This clone was found many times. The chain recombines TRBV6-4 with TRBJ2-2; 11 bases are a match to TRBD1. The CDR3 consists of 15 residues. Germline CDR1 MRHNA, CDR2 SNTAGT. V lost 5 bases to trimming and J lost 7 bases; unmatched junction nucleotides: 6. The CDR3 region is CASSRTGGQRGELFF. The CDR3 coding sequence is TGTGCCAGCAGTAGGACAGGGGGCCAACGCGGGGAGCTGTTTTTT.

This clone was recorded at least ten times. V is TRBV14 and J is TRBJ2-1; D tentatively fits TRBD1 or TRBD2 (5 bases each). CDR3 length: 14 residues. Germline assignment: CDR1 SGHDN and CDR2 FVKESK. V was pared by 8 bases and J by 0 bases, with 11 bases between. CDR3 loop: CASSGSSSYNEQFF. CDR3 sequence (DNA): TGTGCCAGCTCAGGGAGCTCCTCCTACAATGAGCAGTTCTTC.

This chain uses TRBV2 with TRBJ2-7; 10 positions agree with TRBD2. With V trimmed by 3 bases and J by 7 bases, 12 bases remained unmatched. This CDR3 comprises 16 residues. Germline lookup yields CDR1 SNHLY and CDR2 FYNNEI. Here the CDR3 DNA reads TGTGCCAGCAGTGAGAGGGTAGCGGGAGGTTCGAGAGAGCAGTACTTC. As protein: CASSERVAGGSREQYF.

The sample holds many counts of this clone. The J gene is TRBJ1-3, the V gene TRBV7-8, with a weak D call TRBD1 (6 bases). This CDR3 spans 15 amino acids. The ends were cut back, 6 bases at V and 1 base at J, with 13 bases in the middle. Germline V gene sequence: CDR1 SGHVS, CDR2 FQNEAQ. The CDR3 DNA follows: TGTGCCAGCAGTCAGGACAGCGGGTCTGGAAACACCATATATTTT. Its protein product is CASSQDSGSGNTIYF. The full variable domain, rest sourced from reference TRBV7-8 and TRBJ1-3, is GAGVSQSPRYKVAKRGQDVALRCDPISGHVSLFWYQQALGQGPEFLTYFQNEAQLDKSGLPSDRFFAERPEGSVSTLKIQRTQQEDSAVYLCASSQDSGSGNTIYFGEGSWLTVV.

The rearrangement uses TRBV30 and TRBJ1-4, with D perhaps matching TRBD1 (6 bases). Per germline, CDR1 GTSNPN and CDR2 SVGIG (reference sequence). V lost 4 bases to trimming and J lost 7 bases, with 16 bases between them. The CDR3 sequence is 14 residues long. CDR3 protein: CAWKYRVSGEKLFF. CDR3 in DNA: TGTGCCTGGAAATACAGGGTCTCGGGTGAAAAACTGTTTTTT.